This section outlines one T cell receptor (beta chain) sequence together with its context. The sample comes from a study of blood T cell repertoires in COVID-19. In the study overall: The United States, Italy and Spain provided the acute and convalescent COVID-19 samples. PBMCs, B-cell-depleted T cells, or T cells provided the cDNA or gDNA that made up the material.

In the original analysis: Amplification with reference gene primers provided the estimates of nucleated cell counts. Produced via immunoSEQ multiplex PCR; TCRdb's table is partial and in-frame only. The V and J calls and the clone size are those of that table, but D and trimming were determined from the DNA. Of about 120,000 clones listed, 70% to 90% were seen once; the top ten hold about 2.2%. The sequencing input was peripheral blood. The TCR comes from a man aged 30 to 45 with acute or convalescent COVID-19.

The CDR3 loop is CASSLGQGAGELFF. The DNA for the CDR3 is TGCGCCAGCAGCTTGGGACAGGGAGCCGGGGAGCTGTTTTTT. The J gene is TRBJ2-2, the V gene TRBV5-1, with TRBD1 matching 7 bases. This CDR3 region has 14 residues. In germline, CDR1 is SGHRS, CDR2 YFSETQ. Trimming at V came to 0 bases and at J to 6 bases, leaving 2 bases not matched to a gene.